A single T cell receptor (beta chain) is shown here with its context. This clone's antigen is unknown. The trim is 1 base for V and 2 bases for J, with a gap of 5 bases between the germline ends. From the germline V gene (reference sequence), CDR1 is SEHNR and CDR2 is FQNEAQ. The CDR3 covers 14 residues, taking in both the cysteine and the phenylalanine. The CDR3 DNA has 42 bases and is translated from base 1. The entry originates in a study of control samples from healthy donors and cancer patients (dated by TCRdb to the early 2020s). The library was produced with the immunoSEQ multiplex PCR assay. TCRdb took this table from immuneACCESS and kept in-frame rearrangements with V and J called. Such tables lack part of the clones; where checked against another copy, unresolved V genes explain under half of the gap, and the rest is unexplained. The sample table holds some 180,000 clones. 2.2% of the sample is in the top ten clones.

In this chain, TRBV7-9 is recombined with TRBJ2-2, with no confident D gene call. The receptor's source is a woman aged 25 to 39 in good health. The sample was blood. The nucleotide sequence reads TGTGCCAGCAGCTTAGTCCAAAACACCGGGGAGCTGTTTTTT. It encodes CASSLVQNTGELFF.